What follows describes a single T cell receptor beta chain. The antigen is not known. The sample belongs to a study of OX40 agonist ivuxolimab in advanced cancers. Overall study context: Anti-PD-1, anti-PD-L1 or anti-CTLA-4 therapy given earlier was allowed, and 30% to 45% had some.

This table comes from immunoSEQ multiplex PCR, and its TCRdb copy is limited to in-frame clones, with some not included. This table has around 88,000 clones, about 92% appearing once. Germline V CDR1 and CDR2: SGHRS, YFSETQ. The CDR3 consists of 14 residues. Trimming removed 0 bases from V and 2 bases from J, with 8 bases in between. Points from the study as a whole: By week 6 at 0.1 to 3.0 mg/kg, blood CD4+ and CD8+ T cells had expanded clonally.

The input for sequencing was CD4+ or CD8+ T cells sorted from blood, taken in a trial of the OX40 agonist ivuxolimab. The source of this sequence is an adult with an advanced solid tumor such as melanoma, head and neck, liver or kidney cancer. The rearrangement joins TRBV5-1 to TRBJ1-2; D unclear. The CDR3 region is CASSLGPLNYGYTF. CDR3 DNA: TGCGCCAGCAGCTTGGGCCCCCTCAACTATGGCTACACCTTC.